The 16 T cell receptor beta chains below come from one sample, sequenced in a study of T-cell memory formation after mild COVID-19. Using its own MiXCR run on the 5' RACE reads, TCRdb lists one record per CDR3 protein. The table includes 350,000 to 500,000 distinct CDR3 sequences, more than 20% detected once. The sample comprised PBMCs or a T cell subset sorted from them (not recorded which). All receptors derive from an adult woman who had mild COVID-19 (a few samples of this study predate the infection). Cell type and time point are not known.

The V and J genes are TRBV12-3 or TRBV12-4 and TRBJ2-1, with TRBD2 matching 7 bases. This CDR3 is built from 15 residues. The V segment lost 6 bases and the J segment 8 bases; nucleotides outside the gene matches: 13. DNA for the CDR3: TGTGCCAGCAGCCCGAGGGAGCGGGATGGGTATGAGCAGTTCTTC. Protein: CASSPRERDGYEQFF.

The sample holds a few counts of this clonotype. The rearrangement uses TRBV12-3 or TRBV12-4 and TRBJ1-1, with TRBD1 as a possible D gene (5 bases). The CDR3 is 15 residues long. V lost 5 bases, J lost 0 bases, and 13 bases lay in between. The CDR3 reads CASSPLGRLNTEAFF. DNA of the CDR3: TGTGCCAGCAGTCCCCTGGGACGGCTGAACACTGAAGCTTTCTTT.

The chain links TRBV15 to TRBJ2-1, with unresolved D. V was trimmed by 0 bases and J by 5 bases, leaving 14 bases between them. This CDR3 is built from 16 residues. CDR1 is LNHNV and CDR2 is YYDKDF in the germline V gene (reference sequence). The CDR3 DNA is TGTGCCACCAGCAGAGATACAGCGAACCCCCACAATGAGCAGTTCTTC. It yields the protein CATSRDTANPHNEQFF.

The chain couples TRBV7-3 to TRBJ2-3; 7 nucleotides align to TRBD1. The trim removed 2 bases at V and 1 base at J, leaving 9 bases unmatched. CDR1 and CDR2 from the germline V gene are SGHTA and FQGTGA. This CDR3 is built from 17 residues. Here the CDR3 reads CASSLPRTGKGTDTQYF. The CDR3 DNA sequence: TGTGCCAGCAGCTTACCCAGGACAGGAAAAGGCACAGATACGCAGTATTTT.

The sample holds a few counts of this clonotype. The V and J genes are TRBV6-2 or TRBV6-3 and TRBJ1-2; D call uncertain. V lost 6 bases, J lost 2 bases, and 10 bases lay in between. This CDR3 region has 13 residues. Germline values: CDR1 MNHEY, CDR2 SVGEGT. CDR3 region: CASRPDGNYGYTF. As DNA, the CDR3 is TGTGCCAGCAGACCCGACGGGAACTATGGCTACACCTTC.

This clonotype appeared a few times. V usage is TRBV12-3 or TRBV12-4 and J usage is TRBJ2-1, with TRBD2 identical over 7 bases. V lost 11 bases, J lost 4 bases, and 5 bases stayed unmatched. The length of the CDR3 is 12 residues. The CDR3 region is CASAGEYNEQFF. CDR3 nucleotide sequence: TGTGCCTCTGCGGGAGAGTACAATGAGCAGTTCTTC.

This clonotype was seen only a few times. This chain uses TRBV9 with TRBJ2-7; 9 bases are shared with TRBD1. Trimming removed 0 bases from V and 4 bases from J; junction bases left unmatched: 5. Germline CDR1 is SGDLS and CDR2 is YYNGEE. This CDR3 spans 15 amino acids. As DNA, the CDR3 is TGTGCCAGCAGCGTAGCTGGGACAGGGTTGTACGAGCAGTACTTC. It encodes CASSVAGTGLYEQYF.

In this sample, this clonotype turned up a few times. This rearrangement joins TRBV5-6 to TRBJ2-1; 11 nucleotides align to TRBD1. Germline lookup yields CDR1 SGHDT and CDR2 YYEEEE. The length of the CDR3 is 16 residues. V shed 1 base and J 4 bases; nucleotides not matched to a gene: 4. CDR3 residues: CASSLMGQGDYNEQFF. The CDR3 coding sequence is TGTGCCAGCAGCTTGATGGGACAGGGGGATTACAATGAGCAGTTCTTC.

The chain links TRBV9 to TRBJ2-1, with 12 positions matching TRBD2. The V gene end was trimmed by 4 bases and the J gene end by 0 bases; junction bases not matched to a gene: 11. This CDR3 is built from 19 residues. Germline V gene sequence: CDR1 SGDLS, CDR2 YYNGEE. The CDR3 DNA is TGTGCCAGCAGCCCACGGACTAGCGGGGTCTACAGCTCCTACAATGAGCAGTTCTTC. It is translated as CASSPRTSGVYSSYNEQFF.

J is TRBJ2-2 and V is TRBV29-1, with 10 bases matching TRBD1. The trim removed 6 bases at V and 6 bases at J, leaving 7 bases unmatched. CDR1 SQVTM and CDR2 ANQGSEA come from the germline V gene. The CDR3 loop spans 14 amino acids. The CDR3 sequence: CSVGPGQGSGELFF. The CDR3 bases are TGCAGCGTCGGACCGGGACAGGGGTCCGGGGAGCTGTTTTTT.

This chain connects TRBV13 to TRBJ2-1; 11 nucleotides line up with TRBD2. Germline-derived CDR1 and CDR2 are PRHDT and FYEKMQ (reference sequence). Trimming at V came to 5 bases and at J to 5 bases, leaving 5 bases not matched to a gene. This CDR3 region has 15 residues. The CDR3 loop reads CASSKGLAEHNEQFF. CDR3 DNA: TGTGCCAGCAGCAAGGGACTAGCGGAACACAATGAGCAGTTCTTC.

This clonotype was counted only a few times. The chain links TRBV6-2 or TRBV6-3 to TRBJ1-4, with D tentatively TRBD1 (6 bases). With 3 bases removed from V and 0 bases from J, the gap between germline ends came to 11 bases. Germline V lookup: CDR1 MNHEY, CDR2 SVGEGT. The CDR3 is made up of 16 amino acids. CDR3 coding DNA: TGTGCCAGCAGTTATCGCGACAGGCCAACTAATGAAAAACTGTTTTTT. Translation gives CASSYRDRPTNEKLFF.

In its sample, this clonotype ranks as medium-sized. The chain couples TRBV10-3 to TRBJ2-1, with D perhaps TRBD1 or TRBD2 (7 bases each). The CDR3 is 16 residues long. V was cut by 10 bases and J by 5 bases, with 24 bases left in between. Germline CDR1 and CDR2: ENHRY and SYGVKD. The DNA of the CDR3 is TGTGCCACCAGGGGGGGGGCGAGCGGGCCCCACAATGAGCAGTTCTTC. This gives the protein CATRGGASGPHNEQFF.

V usage is TRBV6-2 or TRBV6-3 and J usage is TRBJ2-7; D may be TRBD1 or TRBD2 (6 bases each). This CDR3 is 15 amino acids long. Germline CDR1 is MNHEY and CDR2 is SVGEGT. V dropped 8 bases and J dropped 6 bases, with 23 bases sitting between them. CDR3 sequence (DNA): TGTGCCAGCCGCCGCGAGGGGGGCATCTGGGCCGAGCAGTACTTC. Encoded protein: CASRREGGIWAEQYF.

The genes are TRBV28 and TRBJ1-4; D is perhaps TRBD1 (5 bases). V was shortened by 4 bases and J by 4 bases, with 10 bases between the two germline ends. The CDR3 is 14 amino acids. Germline values: CDR1 MDHEN, CDR2 SYDVKM. The CDR3 DNA sequence: TGTGCCAGCAGTTCTGGGGGTGATAATGAAAAACTGTTTTTT. It is translated as CASSSGGDNEKLFF.

The rearrangement uses TRBV12-3 or TRBV12-4 and TRBJ2-3; no reliable D call. The germline V and J ends were trimmed by 5 bases and 9 bases, with 12 bases remaining between them. CDR3 length: 12 amino acids. The CDR3 loop reads CASSRPGGTQYF. The CDR3 DNA sequence: TGTGCCAGCAGTCGGCCCGGCGGAACGCAGTATTTT.